The T cell receptor (beta chain) under discussion was sequenced for a study of OX40 agonist ivuxolimab in advanced cancers. Overall study findings and caveats: More expanded clones were seen, on average, in CD8+ T cells than in CD4+. Clones of CD4+ and CD8+ blood T cells grew by week 6 at doses of 0.1 to 3.0 mg/kg. Certain nonresponders likewise exhibited a low normalized T-cell clonal expansion.

Concerning this clone itself: The antigen remains unidentified.

TCRdb's table, derived via immunoSEQ multiplex PCR, lists solely in-frame clones and lacks some. The profile shows 70,000 to 85,000 clones, around nine tenths of them singletons. The V gene lost 4 bases and the J gene lost 7 bases, with 14 bases spanning the gap. This CDR3 region has 13 residues. From germline, CDR1 is SEHNR and CDR2 FQNEAQ (reference sequence). Sequences were derived from CD4+ or CD8+ T cells sorted from blood, sampled in a trial of the OX40 agonist ivuxolimab. The TCR originated in an adult with an advanced solid tumor such as melanoma, head and neck, liver or kidney cancer. The V call is TRBV7-9, the J call TRBJ2-7; the D gene is possibly TRBD2 (6 bases). CDR3 sequence (DNA): TGTGCCAGCAGCTCCTTAGCGGCTTGGGAGCAGTACTTC. Translation gives CASSSLAAWEQYF.